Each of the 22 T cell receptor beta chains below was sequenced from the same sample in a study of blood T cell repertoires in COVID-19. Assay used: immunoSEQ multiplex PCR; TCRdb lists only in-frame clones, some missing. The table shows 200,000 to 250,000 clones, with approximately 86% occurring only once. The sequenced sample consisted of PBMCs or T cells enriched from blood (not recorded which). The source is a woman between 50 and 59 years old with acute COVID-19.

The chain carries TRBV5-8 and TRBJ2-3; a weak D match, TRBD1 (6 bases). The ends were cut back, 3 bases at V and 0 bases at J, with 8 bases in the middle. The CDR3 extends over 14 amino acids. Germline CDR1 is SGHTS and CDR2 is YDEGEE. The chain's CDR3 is CASSSDSSTDTQYF. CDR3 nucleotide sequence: TGTGCCAGCAGCTCGGACAGTAGCACAGATACGCAGTATTTT.

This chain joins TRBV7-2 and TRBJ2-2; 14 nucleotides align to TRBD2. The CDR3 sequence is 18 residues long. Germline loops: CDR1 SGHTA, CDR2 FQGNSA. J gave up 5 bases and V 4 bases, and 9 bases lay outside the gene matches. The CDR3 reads CASSSGTSGRLWTGELFF. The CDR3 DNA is TGTGCCAGCAGCTCAGGGACTAGCGGGAGATTGTGGACCGGGGAGCTGTTTTTT.

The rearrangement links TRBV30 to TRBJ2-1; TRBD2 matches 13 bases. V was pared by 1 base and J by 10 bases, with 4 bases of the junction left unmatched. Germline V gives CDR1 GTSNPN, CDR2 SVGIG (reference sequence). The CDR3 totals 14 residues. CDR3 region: CAWSELAGGTEQFF. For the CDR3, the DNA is TGTGCCTGGAGTGAACTAGCGGGAGGGACCGAGCAGTTCTTC.

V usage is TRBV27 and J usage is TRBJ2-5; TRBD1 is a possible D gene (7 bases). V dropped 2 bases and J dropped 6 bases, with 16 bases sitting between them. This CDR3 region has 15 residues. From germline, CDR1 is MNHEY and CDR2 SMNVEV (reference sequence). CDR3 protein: CASSLKAGQRQTQYF. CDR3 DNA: TGTGCCAGCAGTTTAAAGGCGGGACAGCGGCAGACCCAGTACTTC.

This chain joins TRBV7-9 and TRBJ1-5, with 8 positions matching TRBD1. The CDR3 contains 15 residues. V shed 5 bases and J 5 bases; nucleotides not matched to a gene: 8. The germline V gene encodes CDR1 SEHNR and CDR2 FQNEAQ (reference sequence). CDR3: CASSGQTGAHQPQHF. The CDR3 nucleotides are TGTGCCAGCAGCGGTCAGACAGGGGCTCATCAGCCCCAGCATTTT.

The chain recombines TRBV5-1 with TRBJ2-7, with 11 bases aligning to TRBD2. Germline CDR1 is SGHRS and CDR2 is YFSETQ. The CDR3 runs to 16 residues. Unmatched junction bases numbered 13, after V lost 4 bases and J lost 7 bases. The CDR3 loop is CASSKDSGRALGEQYF. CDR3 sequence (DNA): TGCGCCAGCAGCAAAGATAGCGGGAGGGCCTTAGGGGAGCAGTACTTC.

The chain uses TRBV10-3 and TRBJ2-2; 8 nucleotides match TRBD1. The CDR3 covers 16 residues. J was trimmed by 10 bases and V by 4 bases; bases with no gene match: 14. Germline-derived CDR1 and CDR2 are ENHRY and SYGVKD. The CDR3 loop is CAISGLGQAGSVELFF. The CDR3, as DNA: TGTGCCATCAGTGGACTGGGACAGGCTGGGTCCGTGGAGCTGTTTTTT.

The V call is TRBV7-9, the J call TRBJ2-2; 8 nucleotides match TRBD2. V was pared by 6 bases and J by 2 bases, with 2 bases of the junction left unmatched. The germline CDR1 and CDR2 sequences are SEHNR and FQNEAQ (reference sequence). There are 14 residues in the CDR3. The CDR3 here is CASRGLGNTGELFF. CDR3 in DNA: TGTGCCAGCAGGGGACTAGGAAACACCGGGGAGCTGTTTTTT.

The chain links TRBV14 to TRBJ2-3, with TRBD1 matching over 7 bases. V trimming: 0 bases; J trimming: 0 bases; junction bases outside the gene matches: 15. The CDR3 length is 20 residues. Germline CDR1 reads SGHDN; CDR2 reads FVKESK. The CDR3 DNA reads TGTGCCAGCAGCCAAGAAGCCCACTTGAAGGGGGCGATAAGCACAGATACGCAGTATTTT. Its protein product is CASSQEAHLKGAISTDTQYF.

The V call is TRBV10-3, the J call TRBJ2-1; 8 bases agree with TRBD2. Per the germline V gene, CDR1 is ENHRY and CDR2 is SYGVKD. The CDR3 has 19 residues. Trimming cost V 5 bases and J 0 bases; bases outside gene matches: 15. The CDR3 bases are TGTGCCATCAGTTCCCAGGGCAGCGGGAGAGAGAGCTCCTACAATGAGCAGTTCTTC. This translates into CAISSQGSGRESSYNEQFF.

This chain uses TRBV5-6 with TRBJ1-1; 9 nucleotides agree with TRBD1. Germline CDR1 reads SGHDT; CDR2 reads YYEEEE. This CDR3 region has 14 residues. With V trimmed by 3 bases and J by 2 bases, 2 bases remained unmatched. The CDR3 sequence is CASSSTGGNTEAFF. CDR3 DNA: TGTGCCAGCAGCTCCACAGGGGGCAACACTGAAGCTTTCTTT.

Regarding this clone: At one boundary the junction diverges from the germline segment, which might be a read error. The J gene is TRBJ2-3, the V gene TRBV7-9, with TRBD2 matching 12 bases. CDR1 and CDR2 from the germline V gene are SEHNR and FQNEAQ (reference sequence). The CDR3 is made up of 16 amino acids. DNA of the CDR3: TGTGCCAGCAGCTTAGAACAGGGGGTCCGGACTAGCGGGATGAATTTT. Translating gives CASSLEQGVRTSGMNF.

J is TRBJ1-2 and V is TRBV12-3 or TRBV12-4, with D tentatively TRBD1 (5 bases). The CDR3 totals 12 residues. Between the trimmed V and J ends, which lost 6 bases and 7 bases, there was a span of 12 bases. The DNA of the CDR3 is TGTGCCAGCAGCCCTGGGGGGTTTGGCTACACCTTC. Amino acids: CASSPGGFGYTF.

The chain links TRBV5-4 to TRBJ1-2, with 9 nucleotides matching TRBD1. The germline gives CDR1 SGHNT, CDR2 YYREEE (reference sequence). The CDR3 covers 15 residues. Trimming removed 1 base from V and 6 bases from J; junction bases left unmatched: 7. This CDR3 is CASSLTPGQGHGYTF. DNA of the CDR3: TGTGCCAGCAGCTTGACTCCGGGACAGGGCCATGGCTACACCTTC.

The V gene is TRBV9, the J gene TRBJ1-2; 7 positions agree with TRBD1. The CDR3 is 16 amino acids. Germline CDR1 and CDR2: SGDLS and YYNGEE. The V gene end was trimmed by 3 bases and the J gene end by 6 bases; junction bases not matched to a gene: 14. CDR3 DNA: TGTGCCAGCAGCGCCGACGGTGCAGGGGGATTACATGGCTACACCTTC. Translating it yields CASSADGAGGLHGYTF. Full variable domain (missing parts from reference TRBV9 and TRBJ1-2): DSGVTQTPKHLITATGQRVTLRCSPRSGDLSVYWYQQSLDQGLQFLIQYYNGEERAKGNILERFSAQQFPDLHSELNLSSLELGDSALYFCASSADGAGGLHGYTFGSGTRLTVV.

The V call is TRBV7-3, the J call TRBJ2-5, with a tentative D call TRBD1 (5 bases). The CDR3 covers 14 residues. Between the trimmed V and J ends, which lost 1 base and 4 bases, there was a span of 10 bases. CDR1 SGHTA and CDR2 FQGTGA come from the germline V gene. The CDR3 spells CASSLSLTGETQYF. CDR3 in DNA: TGTGCCAGCAGCTTAAGCCTCACAGGAGAGACCCAGTACTTC. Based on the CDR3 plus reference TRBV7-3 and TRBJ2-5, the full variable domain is GAGVSQTPSNKVTEKGKYVELRCDPISGHTALYWYRQSLGQGPEFLIYFQGTGAADDSGLPNDRFFAVRPEGSVSTLKIQRTERGDSAVYLCASSLSLTGETQYFGPGTRLLVL.

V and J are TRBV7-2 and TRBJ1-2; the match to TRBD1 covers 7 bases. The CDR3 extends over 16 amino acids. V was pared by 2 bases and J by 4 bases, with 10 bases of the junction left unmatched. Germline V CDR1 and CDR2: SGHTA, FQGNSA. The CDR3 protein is CASSLLLTGTSYGYTF. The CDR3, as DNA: TGTGCCAGCAGCTTACTTTTGACAGGGACCTCCTATGGCTACACCTTC. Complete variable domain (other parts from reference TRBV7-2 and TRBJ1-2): GAGVSQSPSNKVTEKGKDVELRCDPISGHTALYWYRQSLGQGLEFLIYFQGNSAPDKSGLPSDRFSAERTGGSVSTLTIQRTQQEDSAVYLCASSLLLTGTSYGYTFGSGTRLTVV.

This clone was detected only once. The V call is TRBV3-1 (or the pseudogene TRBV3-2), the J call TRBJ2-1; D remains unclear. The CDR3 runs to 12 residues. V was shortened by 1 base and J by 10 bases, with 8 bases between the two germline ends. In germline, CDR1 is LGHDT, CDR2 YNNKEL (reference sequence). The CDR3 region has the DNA TGTGCCAGCAGCCAAGTCCCAGGAGAGCAGTTCTTC. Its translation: CASSQVPGEQFF.

CDR3 sequence reads: CASSYLRVSTDTQYF. In DNA, the CDR3 is TGTGCCAGCAGCTACCTCAGGGTTAGCACAGATACGCAGTATTTT. V gene TRBV5-8 combines with J gene TRBJ2-3, with D perhaps matching TRBD1 (5 bases). Germline V gene lookup returns CDR1 SGHTS and CDR2 YDEGEE. The V end lost 3 bases, the J end lost 0 bases, and 11 bases lay between the germline ends. The CDR3 extends over 15 amino acids.

The CDR3 nucleotides read TGTGCCTGGAGTGTACTCGGGACTCAGTATGGCTACACCTTC. Translation gives CAWSVLGTQYGYTF. V is TRBV30 and J is TRBJ1-2, with a possible D match to TRBD1 (5 bases). The CDR3 spans 14 residues. Trimming pared 0 bases from V and 5 bases from J, leaving 13 bases between. Germline V gives CDR1 GTSNPN, CDR2 SVGIG (reference sequence).

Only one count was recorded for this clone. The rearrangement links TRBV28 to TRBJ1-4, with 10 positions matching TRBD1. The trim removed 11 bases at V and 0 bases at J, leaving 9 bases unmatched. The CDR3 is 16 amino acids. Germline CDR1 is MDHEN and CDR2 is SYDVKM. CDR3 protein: CAGSQDRGATNEKLFF. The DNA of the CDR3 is TGTGCCGGATCCCAGGACAGGGGGGCAACTAATGAAAAACTGTTTTTT.

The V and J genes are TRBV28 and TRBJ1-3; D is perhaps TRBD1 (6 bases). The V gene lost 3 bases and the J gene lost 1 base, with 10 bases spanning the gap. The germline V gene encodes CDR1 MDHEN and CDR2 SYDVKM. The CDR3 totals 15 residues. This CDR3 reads CASSFGGASGNTIYF. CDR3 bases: TGTGCCAGCAGTTTCGGGGGGGCTTCTGGAAACACCATATATTTT.